Each of the 16 T cell receptor beta chains below was sequenced from the same sample in a study of OX40 agonist ivuxolimab in advanced cancers. The table came from immunoSEQ multiplex PCR; TCRdb's copy has only in-frame clones and leaves some out. The sample shows 60,000 to 85,000 clones, 77% of them seen only once. The sample was CD4+ or CD8+ T cells sorted from blood, taken in a trial of the OX40 agonist ivuxolimab. These receptors all come from an adult with an advanced solid tumor such as melanoma, head and neck, liver or kidney cancer.

This clone was detected only once. V and J are TRBV6-1 and TRBJ2-3; D assignment may be TRBD1 or TRBD2 (5 bases each). Per the germline V gene, CDR1 is MNHNS and CDR2 is SASEGT. The V end lost 3 bases, the J end lost 0 bases, and 16 bases lay between the germline ends. CDR3 length equals 17 residues. The CDR3 coding sequence is TGTGCCAGCAGTGAGCCGAGGTTTGGGGGAAGCACAGATACGCAGTATTTT. Amino acid sequence: CASSEPRFGGSTDTQYF.

This chain joins TRBV19 and TRBJ2-3; TRBD2 matches at 11 bases. The germline gives CDR1 LNHDA, CDR2 SQIVND (reference sequence). The J segment lost 1 base and the V segment lost 4 bases, leaving 1 base of the junction unmatched. CDR3 length: 15 amino acids. The CDR3 sequence is CASSKGLAGTDTQYF. The CDR3 bases are TGTGCCAGTAGTAAGGGACTAGCGGGCACAGATACGCAGTATTTT.

The chain joins TRBV19 to TRBJ2-2, with TRBD2 matching 13 bases. The CDR3 loop spans 17 amino acids. Losses at the gene ends were 6 bases for V and 4 bases for J; bases not matched to a gene: 8. CDR1 and CDR2 (germline): LNHDA, SQIVND (reference sequence). The CDR3 region has the DNA TGTGCCAGTAGATGGACTAGCGGGAGAGCCCTCACCGGGGAGCTGTTTTTT. Amino acids: CASRWTSGRALTGELFF.

This chain connects TRBV9 to TRBJ2-7; 7 bases fit TRBD2. The CDR3 sequence is 14 residues long. From germline, CDR1 is SGDLS and CDR2 YYNGEE. Germline trimming cut 10 bases from V and 3 bases from J; bases unmatched to any gene: 13. As DNA, the CDR3 is TGTGCCGGGCTTTGCGGGAGAACATTCTACGAGCAGTACTTC. Amino acid sequence: CAGLCGRTFYEQYF.

This chain links TRBV6-1 with TRBJ1-2, with 8 nucleotides matching TRBD1. Germline CDR1 MNHNS, CDR2 SASEGT. CDR3 length: 15 residues. With V trimmed by 5 bases and J by 4 bases, 9 bases remained unmatched. DNA for the CDR3: TGTGCCAGCAGTTCTCAGGGGGCCGGGGTCTATGGCTACACCTTC. Its translation is CASSSQGAGVYGYTF.

This rearrangement joins TRBV9 to TRBJ2-5; no definite D call. The CDR3 has 16 amino acids. The germline CDR1 and CDR2 sequences are SGDLS and YYNGEE. V was clipped by 0 bases and J by 1 base, with 13 bases between them. CDR3 bases: TGTGCCAGCAGCGTAGACGATAGAGCGATCCAAGAGACCCAGTACTTC. Residues: CASSVDDRAIQETQYF.

The V gene is TRBV28, the J gene TRBJ1-4; tentatively, D is TRBD1 (6 bases). The CDR3 sequence is 17 residues long. The V end was cut by 5 bases, the J end by 8 bases, with 24 bases between. Per germline, CDR1 MDHEN and CDR2 SYDVKM. Here the CDR3 DNA reads TGTGCCAGCAGTCCTTACTTAACAGGGCCTCTCGGGGAAAAACTGTTTTTT. It yields the protein CASSPYLTGPLGEKLFF.

This chain links TRBV5-1 with TRBJ2-1, with 10 bases that match TRBD2. Germline V gene data show CDR1 as SGHRS and CDR2 as YFSETQ. The V gene end was trimmed by 6 bases and the J gene end by 7 bases; junction bases not matched to a gene: 7. This CDR3 is built from 14 residues. The CDR3 nucleotides are TGCGCCAGCATGGGAGCGGGAGGGAGGAATGAGCAGTTCTTC. Translated, it gives CASMGAGGRNEQFF.

This clone showed up just once. The gene calls are TRBV6-4 and TRBJ2-3; D gene unclear. V was trimmed by 3 bases and J by 3 bases, leaving 13 bases between them. The CDR3 length is 15 residues. CDR1 and CDR2 from the germline V gene are MRHNA and SNTAGT. CDR3 sequence (DNA): TGTGCCAGCAGTGATCGCCCCGGGCAGACAGATACGCAGTATTTT. It codes for CASSDRPGQTDTQYF.

This clone was seen a handful of times. The CDR3 DNA reads as TGCGCCAGCAGCAAGAGGATAGATAGCGCGAACACCGGGGAGCTGTTTTTT. This codes for CASSKRIDSANTGELFF. V and J are TRBV10-1 and TRBJ2-2; perhaps TRBD2 as D (5 bases). Trimming cost V 6 bases and J 0 bases, with 17 bases left between them. The germline V gene has CDR1 WNHNN and CDR2 SYGVQD (reference sequence). This CDR3 is built from 17 residues.

This chain links TRBV7-9 with TRBJ1-1; no reliable D call. The germline V and J ends were trimmed by 3 bases and 1 base, with 3 bases remaining between them. CDR3 length: 12 residues. The germline V gene encodes CDR1 SEHNR and CDR2 FQNEAQ (reference sequence). CDR3 DNA: TGTGCCAGCAGCTTCCGGAACACTGAAGCTTTCTTT. Residues: CASSFRNTEAFF.

This sequence joins TRBV19 and TRBJ2-7, with 9 bases lining up with TRBD2. J gave up 2 bases and V 4 bases, and 21 bases lay outside the gene matches. Germline V gene lookup returns CDR1 LNHDA and CDR2 SQIVND (reference sequence). This CDR3 contains 20 residues. CDR3 in DNA: TGTGCCAGTAGTACGCCCCCGTCTAGCGGGGCGCCCGATTTAACCTACGAGCAGTACTTC. This sequence encodes CASSTPPSSGAPDLTYEQYF.

The gene calls are TRBV27 and TRBJ2-2, with no clear D. Trimming took off 7 bases at V and 0 bases at J, with 9 bases between the two ends. The CDR3 is 14 residues long. Germline values: CDR1 MNHEY, CDR2 SMNVEV (reference sequence). Here the CDR3 DNA reads TGTGCCAGCACCTGGGGTCCGAACACCGGGGAGCTGTTTTTT. Protein sequence: CASTWGPNTGELFF.

The gene calls are TRBV5-1 and TRBJ2-3; no reliable D call. Germline-derived CDR1 and CDR2 are SGHRS and YFSETQ. Between the trimmed V and J ends, which lost 4 bases and 5 bases, there was a span of 8 bases. The CDR3 has 12 residues. In nucleotides, the CDR3 is TGCGCCAGCAGCACATTGAGAGATACGCAGTATTTT. Translated, it gives CASSTLRDTQYF.

This clone was detected only once. The J gene is TRBJ2-7, the V gene TRBV6-5; TRBD2 is a possible D gene (6 bases). This CDR3 is 13 amino acids long. The V gene's germline CDR1 is MNHEY and CDR2 SVGAGI. The V and J ends lost 5 bases and 6 bases respectively, with 14 bases between them. The CDR3 DNA sequence: TGTGCCAGCAGTATCTCGCGGGGTGGCGAGCAGTACTTC. It translates to CASSISRGGEQYF.

The chain carries TRBV28 and TRBJ1-1; weak D call: TRBD1 (6 bases). V lost 9 bases and J lost 11, with 19 bases in between. The germline gives CDR1 MDHEN, CDR2 SYDVKM. This CDR3 is 12 amino acids long. The DNA of the CDR3 is TGTGCCAGTCGAACAGGGAGGAGGACGGCTTTCTTT. It codes for CASRTGRRTAFF.